These T cell receptor beta chains were read from a single sample in a study of brain T cells in children with intractable seizures. Generated by immunoSEQ multiplex PCR, the TCRdb table keeps only in-frame clones and is missing some. The sample has 300,000 to 400,000 clones; about 94% are singletons. The sample was peripheral blood, taken 4 to 5 months after surgery. The receptor source for this set is a boy in the first two years of life with tuberous sclerosis and intractable seizures. CDR3s include the opening cysteine and the closing phenylalanine or tryptophan. Each record gives: V gene, J gene, CDR3 protein.

TRBV6-1,TRBJ1-2,CASSEAVNYGYTF
TRBV9,TRBJ2-7,CASSRLSGTVAYEQYF
TRBV10-3,TRBJ2-3,CAIDYRGSTDTQYF
TRBV27,TRBJ1-5,CASSSHSTGNQPQHF
TRBV5-1,TRBJ2-3,CASSLVEGRGDTQYF
TRBV9,TRBJ1-4,CASSPDSSNEKLFF
TRBV30,TRBJ1-5,CAWSTGTGGNQPQHF
TRBV30,TRBJ2-1,CAWSGGGNYNEQFF
TRBV5-1,TRBJ2-5,CASSLAAGTQETQYF
TRBV9,TRBJ2-3,CASSVVAGGTDTQYF
TRBV5-5,TRBJ2-1,CASIKGTGGSYNEQFF
TRBV9,TRBJ1-5,CASSSGQGGAQPQHF
TRBV19,TRBJ2-1,CASSILGRGEQFF
TRBV10-1,TRBJ1-6,CASSATAWSPLHF
TRBV27,TRBJ1-6,CASSFRGRSPLHF
TRBV18,TRBJ1-2,CAGRDRPSNYGYTF
TRBV29-1,TRBJ1-2,CSVEDAASEGYTF
TRBV3-1/TRBV3-2,TRBJ1-3,CASSPGIAGIFGTRNTIYF
TRBV3-1/TRBV3-2,TRBJ2-7,CASSPVPIGTFSSYEQYF
TRBV11-3,TRBJ2-3,CASSLDTDTQYF
TRBV13,TRBJ2-7,CASSLRAEVYEQYF
TRBV18,TRBJ2-7,CASSPGFYEQYF
TRBV30,TRBJ2-5,CAWSALAGVGETQYF
TRBV19,TRBJ2-7,CASSITGLSYEQYF
TRBV19,TRBJ2-5,CASSIDLDATQYF
TRBV5-1,TRBJ1-4,CASSFTGTDNEKLFF
TRBV11-2,TRBJ1-4,CASSHGNEKLFF
TRBV20-1,TRBJ2-7,CSAKTSYEQYF
TRBV30,TRBJ2-7,CAWSVHLGSYEQYF
TRBV3-1/TRBV3-2,TRBJ2-3,CASSQGASGGADTQYF